Listed below are T cell receptor beta chains from one sample, sequenced in a study of blood T cell repertoires in COVID-19. Here immunoSEQ multiplex PCR was the method, and the copy in TCRdb shows in-frame clones only, minus some. Here the sample spans some 120,000 clones, around four fifths being singletons. The sample taken for sequencing was peripheral blood. The receptors here all came from a man aged 80 or over with active or convalescent COVID-19. The CDR3 runs from the conserved cysteine through the conserved F or W.

V: TRBV19
J: TRBJ1-6
CDR3: CASSSYRGAYNSPLHF

V: TRBV12-3/TRBV12-4
J: TRBJ1-5
CDR3: CASSPRGGPQHF

V: TRBV18
J: TRBJ2-1
CDR3: CASSPLGQGTLLPNEQFF

V: TRBV5-6
J: TRBJ1-1
CDR3: CASSAFPGAEAFF

V: TRBV27
J: TRBJ1-4
CDR3: CASSPLRGGEKLFF

V: TRBV7-9
J: TRBJ1-2
CDR3: CASSSRDRYNYGYTF

V: TRBV5-6
J: TRBJ1-3
CDR3: CASSLYDRNGNTIYF

V: TRBV14
J: TRBJ2-1
CDR3: CASSGPGLGDEQFF

V: TRBV7-2
J: TRBJ2-7
CDR3: CASSLARFSEQYF

V: TRBV5-5
J: TRBJ2-4
CDR3: CASSFGSAGAKNIQYF

V: TRBV28
J: TRBJ1-4
CDR3: CASRSTGGGEKLFF

V: TRBV24-1
J: TRBJ2-1
CDR3: CATSDSGNYNEQFF

V: TRBV7-9
J: TRBJ2-5
CDR3: CASSLVLALKGPQETQYF

V: TRBV23-1
J: TRBJ1-2
CDR3: CASRFNYGYTF

V: TRBV7-2
J: TRBJ2-3
CDR3: CASSPRGGSTDTQYF

V: TRBV19
J: TRBJ2-3
CDR3: CASAGQGAIGGTTDTQYF

V: TRBV27
J: TRBJ1-1
CDR3: CAASSRGGSTEAFF

V: TRBV6-2/TRBV6-3
J: TRBJ1-2
CDR3: CASRPTGTGGRGYTF

V: TRBV5-4
J: TRBJ1-5
CDR3: CASSLGGSNQPQHF

V: TRBV6-5
J: TRBJ1-2
CDR3: CASSYSGTGVLGGYTF

V: TRBV2
J: TRBJ1-6
CDR3: CASSELGQGNSPLHF

V: TRBV28
J: TRBJ1-3
CDR3: CASSFGGYSGNTIYF